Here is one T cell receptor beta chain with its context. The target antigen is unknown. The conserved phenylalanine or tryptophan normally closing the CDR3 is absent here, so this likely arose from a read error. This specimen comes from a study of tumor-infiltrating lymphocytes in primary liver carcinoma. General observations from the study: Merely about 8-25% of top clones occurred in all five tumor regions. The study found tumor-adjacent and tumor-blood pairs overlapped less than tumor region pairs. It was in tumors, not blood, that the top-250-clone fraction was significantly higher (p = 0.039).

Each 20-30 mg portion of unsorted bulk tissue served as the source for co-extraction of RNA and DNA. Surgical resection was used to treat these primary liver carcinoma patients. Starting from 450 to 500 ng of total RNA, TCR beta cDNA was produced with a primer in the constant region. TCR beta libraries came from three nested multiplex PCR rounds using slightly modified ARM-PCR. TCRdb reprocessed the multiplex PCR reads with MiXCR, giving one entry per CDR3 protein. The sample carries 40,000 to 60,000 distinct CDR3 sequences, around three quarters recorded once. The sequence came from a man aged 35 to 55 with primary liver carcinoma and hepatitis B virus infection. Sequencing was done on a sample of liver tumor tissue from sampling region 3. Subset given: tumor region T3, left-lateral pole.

CDR3 DNA sequence: TGCAGTGCCTCAAGGGCGGGAGAGACCCAGTACTCC. Its protein is CSASRAGETQYS. This chain connects TRBV20-1 to TRBJ2-5, with D possibly being TRBD2 (5 bases). Germline V gene data show CDR1 as DFQATT and CDR2 as SNEGSKA (reference sequence). Trimming pared 6 bases from V and 4 bases from J, leaving 12 bases between. The CDR3 is made up of 12 amino acids.